The 19 T cell receptor beta chains listed next were all sequenced from one sample in a study of blood T cells in healthy people across ages. A sample-barcoded 5' primer and a J-beta primer mix were used in a second PCR of about 7 to 12 cycles. In TCRdb, the 5' RACE reads were re-called with MiXCR into one record per CDR3 protein. This table holds some 1,800,000 distinct CDR3 sequences, about two fifths found once. The sequencing input was blood. Receptor source: a human donor in good health.

The chain has TRBV28 and TRBJ1-2; D is unresolved. Germline V lookup: CDR1 MDHEN, CDR2 SYDVKM. The CDR3 contains 13 residues. V was clipped by 7 bases and J by 7 bases, with 16 bases between them. The CDR3 reads CASTDQNSGGYTF. CDR3 DNA: TGTGCCAGCACGGATCAGAACTCCGGTGGCTACACCTTC.

The chain couples TRBV4-1 to TRBJ1-5; D remains unclear. Germline assignment: CDR1 MGHRA and CDR2 YSYEKL. V lost 4 bases and J lost 6, with 16 bases in between. This CDR3 region has 15 residues. CDR3 sequence reads: CASSPRTGGVQPQHF. CDR3 sequence (DNA): TGCGCCAGCAGCCCACGGACGGGCGGTGTTCAGCCCCAGCATTTT.

This clonotype has more than one count but fewer than ten. The junction does not match germline at one end; this may be a read error. The chain uses TRBV6-1 and TRBJ1-1, with a possible D match to TRBD1 (6 bases). The CDR3 contains 14 residues. The germline CDR1 and CDR2 sequences are MNHNS and SASEGT. The DNA for the CDR3 is TGTACCAGCAGTGCTCACAGGGCGAACACTGAAGCTTTCTTT. Encoded protein: CTSSAHRANTEAFF.

The chain combines TRBV7-2 with TRBJ2-5; perhaps TRBD1 as D (6 bases). The CDR3 totals 15 residues. Looked up from germline, CDR1 is SGHTA and CDR2 is FQGNSA. V was cut by 4 bases and J by 0 bases, with 12 bases left in between. CDR3 sequence reads: CASSSDGGHQETQYF. CDR3 bases: TGTGCCAGCAGCTCCGATGGGGGCCACCAAGAGACCCAGTACTTC. The full variable domain, in which reference TRBV7-2 and TRBJ2-5 provide the parts outside the CDR3, is GAGVSQSPSNKVTEKGKDVELRCDPISGHTALYWYRQSLGQGLEFLIYFQGNSAPDKSGLPSDRFSAERTGGSVSTLTIQRTQQEDSAVYLCASSSDGGHQETQYFGPGTRLLVL.

This clonotype was counted between two and nine times. Written as DNA, the CDR3 is TGTGCCAGCAGCCTGACTAGCGGGGGGACCCTATCCTACAATGAGCAGTTCTTC. The encoded protein is CASSLTSGGTLSYNEQFF. The chain has TRBV7-2 and TRBJ2-1; 13 nucleotides match TRBD2. The V and J ends lost 5 bases and 1 base, in that order; junction bases with no gene match: 8. There are 18 residues in the CDR3. The germline CDR1 and CDR2 sequences are SGHTA and FQGNSA. Filled out from reference TRBV7-2 and TRBJ2-1, the complete variable domain reads GAGVSQSPSNKVTEKGKDVELRCDPISGHTALYWYRQSLGQGLEFLIYFQGNSAPDKSGLPSDRFSAERTGGSVSTLTIQRTQQEDSAVYLCASSLTSGGTLSYNEQFFGPGTRLTVL.

This clonotype occurred a few times. The gene calls are TRBV29-1 and TRBJ2-3; 9 bases are shared with TRBD2. There are 16 residues in the CDR3. The germline V gene encodes CDR1 SQVTM and CDR2 ANQGSEA. The trim removed 8 bases at V and 5 bases at J, leaving 17 bases unmatched. CDR3 protein: CSSKGGSGGTQDTQYF. The CDR3 coding sequence is TGCAGCTCAAAAGGGGGTAGCGGGGGCACCCAAGATACGCAGTATTTT.

The chain has TRBV7-3 and TRBJ2-4; TRBD2 matches 14 bases. Gene TRBJ2-7 matches the end of the DNA better, so the J call may be wrong. The CDR3 is made up of 16 amino acids. CDR1 and CDR2 (germline): SGHTA, FQGTGA. The CDR3 protein is CASSLIGLAGGDEQYF. The CDR3 bases are TGTGCCAGCAGCTTAATTGGACTAGCGGGGGGCGACGAGCAGTACTTC.

The gene calls are TRBV5-5 and TRBJ2-1; perhaps TRBD1 as D (5 bases). The germline gives CDR1 SGHKS, CDR2 YYEKEE (reference sequence). The CDR3 length is 12 residues. V was shortened by 5 bases and J by 13 bases, with 16 bases between the two germline ends. For the CDR3, the DNA is TGTGCCAGCAGTCAATCGGACATAACACAGTTCTTC. Translating gives CASSQSDITQFF.

The rearrangement joins TRBV3-1 to TRBJ2-4, with TRBD1 identical over 9 bases. Germline CDR1 is LGHDT and CDR2 is YNNKEL (reference sequence). CDR3 size: 12 residues. Trimming removed 4 bases from V and 14 bases from J; junction bases left unmatched: 6. CDR3 residues: CASSRTGEGEYF. CDR3 in DNA: TGTGCCAGCAGCCGGACAGGGGAAGGGGAGTACTTC.

The table lists this clonotype with a few counts. A read error may be the cause here, since a much bigger clone is one base away. The chain couples TRBV4-2 to TRBJ2-5, with D possibly called TRBD1 or TRBD2 (8 bases each). TRBJ2-7 matches the DNA end more closely, so the J call is doubtful. This CDR3 is built from 16 residues. The germline gives CDR1 LGHNA, CDR2 YNFKEQ. Written as DNA, the CDR3 is TGTACCAGCAGCCCCTCGGGAGGGACAGGAGGGGACGAGCAGTACTTC. Translating gives CTSSPSGGTGGDEQYF.

This clonotype was counted only a few times. The gene calls are TRBV7-2 and TRBJ2-5; D is perhaps TRBD1 or TRBD2 (6 bases each). Deletions cut 3 bases from V and 9 bases from J, with 17 bases between. Germline V gives CDR1 SGHTA, CDR2 FQGNSA. This CDR3 has 14 amino acids. The CDR3 DNA sequence: TGTGCCAGCAGCTTGCAGGGGATTAGGGAGGCCCAGTACTTC. Translation: CASSLQGIREAQYF.

This chain joins TRBV5-1 and TRBJ1-1; D gene unclear. Germline loops: CDR1 SGHRS, CDR2 YFSETQ. The CDR3 is made up of 14 amino acids. V lost 2 bases, J lost 5 bases, and 13 bases lay in between. As DNA, the CDR3 is TGCGCCAGCAGCTTAATGGTCGACACAACTGAAGCTTTCTTT. Translated: CASSLMVDTTEAFF. Based on the CDR3 plus reference TRBV5-1 and TRBJ1-1, the full variable domain is KAGVTQTPRYLIKTRGQQVTLSCSPISGHRSVSWYQQTPGQGLQFLFEYFSETQRNKGNFPGRFSGRQFSNSRSEMNVSTLELGDSALYLCASSLMVDTTEAFFGQGTRLTVV.

This chain joins TRBV2 and TRBJ2-1, with D possibly TRBD1 on 6 matching bases. The CDR3 length is 15 residues. In germline, CDR1 is SNHLY, CDR2 FYNNEI. V lost 11 bases, J lost 4 bases, and 21 bases lay in between. In nucleotides, the CDR3 is TGTGCCGCTGATGACAGGAGCTTAACATACAATGAGCAGTTCTTC. Translated, it gives CAADDRSLTYNEQFF.

The rearrangement uses TRBV29-1 and TRBJ1-2; TRBD1 is a possible D gene (5 bases). The CDR3 has 16 residues. Trimming took 3 bases from V and 4 from J, leaving 21 bases between them. Germline-derived CDR1 and CDR2 are SQVTM and ANQGSEA. The CDR3 region is CSVESRGPLVPYGYTF. The CDR3 DNA follows: TGCAGCGTTGAGTCAAGGGGACCCCTGGTCCCCTATGGCTACACCTTC. The entire variable domain, with the rest obtained from reference TRBV29-1 and TRBJ1-2, is as follows: SAVISQKPSRDICQRGTSLTIQCQVDSQVTMMFWYRQQPGQSLTLIATANQGSEATYESGFVIDKFPISRPNLTFSTLTVSNMSPEDSSIYLCSVESRGPLVPYGYTFGSGTRLTVV.

This clonotype was counted a few times. This chain connects TRBV7-9 to TRBJ1-2; maybe TRBD1 (6 bases). This CDR3 is 13 amino acids long. In germline, CDR1 is SEHNR, CDR2 FQNEAQ (reference sequence). The V end was cut by 4 bases, the J end by 4 bases, with 10 bases between. Here the CDR3 reads CASSWGQIYGYTF. CDR3 nucleotide sequence: TGTGCCAGCAGCTGGGGGCAGATCTATGGCTACACCTTC.

V and J are TRBV6-2 or TRBV6-3 and TRBJ2-7; TRBD1 is a possible D gene (6 bases). The germline V gene has CDR1 MNHEY and CDR2 SVGEGT. Trimming took off 0 bases at V and 1 base at J, with 10 bases between the two ends. The CDR3 is made up of 15 amino acids. CDR3 DNA sequence: TGTGCCAGCAGTTACTCGGGGACACCTTCCTACGAGCAGTACTTC. It specifies CASSYSGTPSYEQYF.

By frequency in the sample, this clonotype is large. V is TRBV4-3 and J is TRBJ2-6; possible D gene TRBD1, 5 bases. Deletions cut 4 bases from V and 2 bases from J, with 12 bases between. CDR1 is LGHNA and CDR2 is YSLEER in the germline V gene. The CDR3 is made up of 16 amino acids. The CDR3 DNA follows: TGCGCCAGCAGCCCAATCCAGGGTACTGGGGCCAACGTCCTGACTTTC. This translates into CASSPIQGTGANVLTF.

This clonotype was picked up a small number of times. V usage is TRBV12-3 or TRBV12-4 and J usage is TRBJ1-1; unclear D gene. The V end lost 3 bases, the J end lost 3 bases, and 11 bases lay between the germline ends. The CDR3 loop spans 14 amino acids. CDR3 bases: TGTGCCAGCAGTTTGTGGCAGGAAGACACTGAAGCTTTCTTT. Protein product: CASSLWQEDTEAFF.

The chain employs TRBV4-3 and TRBJ1-5; no reliable D call. CDR3 length: 16 residues. Germline V gene data show CDR1 as LGHNA and CDR2 as YSLEER. Trimming pared 1 base from V and 0 bases from J, leaving 10 bases between. Here the CDR3 DNA reads TGCGCCAGCAGCCAAGGTGTCAGCTATAGCAATCAGCCCCAGCATTTT. Protein product: CASSQGVSYSNQPQHF.